The entry below gives a single TCR beta chain sequence along with its context. This clone was detected only a few times. No antigen is known for it. One base away there is no much larger clone; base qualities are not given. The data derive from a study of OX40 agonist ivuxolimab in advanced cancers. A note on the overall study: Ivuxolimab, which targeted the costimulatory receptor OX40 (CD134), was an agonistic, fully human IgG2 monoclonal antibody. Intravenous ivuxolimab was administered to patients every 2 weeks at six dose levels: 0.01, 0.1, 0.3, 1.5, 3 and 10 mg/kg. Among the roughly 52 dose-escalation patients, about 19 had hepatocellular carcinoma, roughly 15 melanoma, 9 renal cell carcinoma and 9 head and neck cancer. In the dose-escalation cohort, about four fifths of patients were male, and the mean age was approximately 60 years with a range of roughly 20 to 79. Prior anti-PD-1, anti-PD-L1 or anti-CTLA-4 therapy was permitted, and checkpoint inhibitors had been received by under 50% of dose-escalation patients. Partial responses occurred in three dose-escalation patients: two with cutaneous melanoma and one with hepatocellular carcinoma. The point of sequencing TCRbeta in the periphery was to test whether ivuxolimab changed TCR sequence diversity and drove clonal T-cell expansion. The paper reports the monotherapy dose-escalation portion (N of about 54 patients) of the phase I ivuxolimab trial.

Genomic DNA was extracted from sorted cells for sequencing of the TCRbeta CDR3 region. TCRbeta CDR3 regions were sequenced using the immunoSEQ Assay. Here the immuneACCESS table is served through TCRdb, limited to in-frame sequences with V and J called. Missing clones are a known gap in these copies; in checked studies unresolved V genes cover under half, and the rest lacks a known reason. The sample table shows about 82,000 clones, and roughly 83% are seen once. The ten largest clonotypes hold 0.7% to 0.9% of the sample. Broader findings and caveats from the paper: After ivuxolimab, more expanded clones were found on average in CD8+ T cells than in CD4+ T cells. Low levels of normalized T-cell clonal expansion were also shown by some nonresponding patients. The antigen specificity of the peripheral T cells that underwent clonal expansion was not determined. At doses of 0.1 to 3.0 mg/kg, clonal expansion of both CD4+ and CD8+ blood T cells was observed from baseline to week 6. Partial responders in the 0.1-3.0 mg/kg groups had among the lowest normalized peripheral clonal expansion, especially among CD8+ T cells.

The trial excluded patients who had a history of autoimmune disease or who were on systemic immunosuppression. Peripheral blood for TCR sequencing was collected from all dose cohorts at baseline, on cycle 4 day 1, and on cycle 7 day 1. Samples were obtained from an open-label, multicenter, first-in-human phase I dose-escalation trial of ivuxolimab. Adults with locally advanced or metastatic melanoma, renal cell, hepatocellular, or head and neck squamous cell carcinoma were enrolled in the trial. Before TCR sequencing, CD4+ T cells and CD8+ T cells were sorted from peripheral blood as separate populations. The CDR3 goes from the cysteine to the phenylalanine over 14 residues. The kept DNA is CDR3 alone, 42 bases in frame from the first base. Germline trimming: 6 bases from V, 7 bases from J; junction bases outside gene matches: 5. CDR1 MNHEY and CDR2 SMNVEV were looked up in the germline V gene (reference sequence).

The receptor was derived from an adult with an advanced solid tumor such as melanoma, head and neck, liver or kidney cancer. Recombination linked TRBV27 to TRBJ2-2, with TRBD2 identical over 10 junction bases. Here the sequenced sample was CD4+ or CD8+ T cells sorted from blood, taken in a trial of the OX40 agonist ivuxolimab. The DNA sequence is given as TGTGCCAGCAGAAGCGGGGGGGCCGTCGGGGAGCTGTTTTTT. Translated, this gives CASRSGGAVGELFF.